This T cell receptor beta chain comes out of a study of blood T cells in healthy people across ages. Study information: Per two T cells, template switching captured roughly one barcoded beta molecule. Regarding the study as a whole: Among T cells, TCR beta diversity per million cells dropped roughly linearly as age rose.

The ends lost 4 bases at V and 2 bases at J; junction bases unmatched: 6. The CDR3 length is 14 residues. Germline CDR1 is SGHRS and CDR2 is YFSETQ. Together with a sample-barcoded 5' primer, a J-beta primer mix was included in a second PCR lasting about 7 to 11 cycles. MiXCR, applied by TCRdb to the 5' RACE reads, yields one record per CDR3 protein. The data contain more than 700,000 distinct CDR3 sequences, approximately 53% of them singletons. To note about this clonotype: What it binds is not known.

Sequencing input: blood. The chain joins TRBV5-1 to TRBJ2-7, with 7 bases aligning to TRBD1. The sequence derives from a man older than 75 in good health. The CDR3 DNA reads TGCGCCAGCAGCGCACGACAGGGAGCCTACGAGCAGTACTTC. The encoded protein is CASSARQGAYEQYF.